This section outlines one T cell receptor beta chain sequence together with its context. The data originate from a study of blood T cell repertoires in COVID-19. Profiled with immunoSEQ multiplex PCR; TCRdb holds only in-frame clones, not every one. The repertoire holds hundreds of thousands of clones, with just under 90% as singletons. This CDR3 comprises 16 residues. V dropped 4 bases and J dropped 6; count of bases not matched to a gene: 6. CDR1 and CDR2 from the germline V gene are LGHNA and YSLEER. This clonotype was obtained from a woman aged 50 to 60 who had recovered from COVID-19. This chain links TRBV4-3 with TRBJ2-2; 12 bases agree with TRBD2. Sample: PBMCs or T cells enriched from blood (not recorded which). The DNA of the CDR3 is TGCGCCAGCAGCCGCGGACTAGCGGGGAAGGCCGGGGAGCTGTTTTTT. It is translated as CASSRGLAGKAGELFF.